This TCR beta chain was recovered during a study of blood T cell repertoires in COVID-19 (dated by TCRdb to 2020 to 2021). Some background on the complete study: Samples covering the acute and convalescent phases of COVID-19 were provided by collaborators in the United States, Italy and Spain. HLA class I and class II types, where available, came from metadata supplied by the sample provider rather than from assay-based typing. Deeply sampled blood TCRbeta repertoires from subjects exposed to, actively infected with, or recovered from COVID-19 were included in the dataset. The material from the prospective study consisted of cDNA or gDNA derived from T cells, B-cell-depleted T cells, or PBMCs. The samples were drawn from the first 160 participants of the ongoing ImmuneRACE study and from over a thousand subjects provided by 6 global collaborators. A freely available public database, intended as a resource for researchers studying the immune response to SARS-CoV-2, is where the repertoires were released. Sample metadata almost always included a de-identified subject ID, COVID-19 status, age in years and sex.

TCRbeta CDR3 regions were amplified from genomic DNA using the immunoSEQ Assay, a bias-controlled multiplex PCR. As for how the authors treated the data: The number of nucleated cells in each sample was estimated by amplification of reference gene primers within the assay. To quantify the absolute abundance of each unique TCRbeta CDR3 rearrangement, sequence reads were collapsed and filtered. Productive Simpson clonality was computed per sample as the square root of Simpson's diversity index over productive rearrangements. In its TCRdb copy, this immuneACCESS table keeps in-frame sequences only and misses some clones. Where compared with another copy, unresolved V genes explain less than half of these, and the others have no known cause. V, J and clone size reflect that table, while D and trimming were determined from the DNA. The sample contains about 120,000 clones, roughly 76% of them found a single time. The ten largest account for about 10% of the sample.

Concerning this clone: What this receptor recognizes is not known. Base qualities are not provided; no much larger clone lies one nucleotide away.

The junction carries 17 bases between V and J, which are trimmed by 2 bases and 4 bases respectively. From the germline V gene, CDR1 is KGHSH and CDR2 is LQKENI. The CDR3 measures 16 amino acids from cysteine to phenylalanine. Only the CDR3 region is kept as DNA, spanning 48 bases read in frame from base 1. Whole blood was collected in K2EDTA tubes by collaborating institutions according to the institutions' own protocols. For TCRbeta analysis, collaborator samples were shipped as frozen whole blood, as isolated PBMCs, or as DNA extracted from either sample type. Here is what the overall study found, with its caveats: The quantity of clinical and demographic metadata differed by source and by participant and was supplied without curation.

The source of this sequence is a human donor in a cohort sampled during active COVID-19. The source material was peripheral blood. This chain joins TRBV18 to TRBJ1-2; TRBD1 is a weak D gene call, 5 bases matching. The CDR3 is CASSPVPGRNSYGYTF. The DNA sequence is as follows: TGTGCCAGCTCACCAGTCCCAGGGAGGAATTCCTATGGCTACACCTTC.